This passage covers 20 T cell receptor beta chains from one sample sequenced in a study of cytomegalovirus exposure and HLA in healthy donors. PCR used 60 Vbeta primers and 13 Jbeta primers. TCRdb keeps only in-frame clones here, not all; method: immunoSEQ multiplex PCR. The sample includes fewer than 200,000 clones, around 88% seen only once; the top ten take around 1.6%. Sequencing was carried out using PBMCs. Receptor source: a man aged 35 to 55 in good health and CMV-seropositive.

The rearrangement joins TRBV28 to TRBJ2-5; 10 bases agree with TRBD2. The CDR3 totals 15 residues. V lost 4 bases, J lost 3 bases, and 5 bases stayed unmatched. Germline V gene sequence: CDR1 MDHEN, CDR2 SYDVKM. The CDR3 DNA reads TGTGCCAGCAGTTCCCTAGCGGGAGCGGAAGAGACCCAGTACTTC. Translated, it gives CASSSLAGAEETQYF.

The rearrangement links TRBV15 to TRBJ2-3; D remains unclear. V lost 3 bases, J lost 9 bases, and 10 bases lay in between. CDR1 is LNHNV, CDR2 YYDKDF, per germline (reference sequence). The CDR3 extends over 12 amino acids. The CDR3 bases are TGTGCCACCAGCAGGGCTCTACAGACGCAGTATTTT. Residues: CATSRALQTQYF.

CDR3 DNA: TGTGCCAGCAGAAGGGGAGGGGGAGAGACCCAGTACTTC. It codes for CASRRGGGETQYF. This chain joins TRBV11-2 and TRBJ2-5; D is perhaps TRBD2 (7 bases). Trimming took 6 bases from V and 4 from J, leaving 12 bases between them. The CDR3 is made up of 13 amino acids. The germline V gene encodes CDR1 SGHAT and CDR2 FQNNGV.

This rearrangement joins TRBV5-4 to TRBJ2-7; TRBD2 aligns across 7 bases. The CDR3 has 15 amino acids. Germline V gene lookup returns CDR1 SGHNT and CDR2 YYREEE (reference sequence). V dropped 0 bases and J dropped 0; count of bases not matched to a gene: 3. CDR3 sequence: CASSLDGGGSYEQYF. CDR3 nucleotide sequence: TGTGCCAGCAGCTTGGATGGCGGGGGCTCCTACGAGCAGTACTTC.

In the case of this clone: The same CDR3 arises from other DNA sequences in this sample as well. The chain recombines TRBV19 with TRBJ2-1, with 14 bases aligning to TRBD2. From germline, CDR1 is LNHDA and CDR2 SQIVND (reference sequence). CDR3 length: 15 amino acids. The trim removed 3 bases at V and 7 bases at J, leaving 2 bases unmatched. This CDR3 reads CASSIGTSGGNEQFF. Written as DNA, the CDR3 is TGTGCCAGTAGTATTGGGACTAGCGGGGGTAATGAGCAGTTCTTC. The complete variable domain, with remaining parts taken from reference TRBV19 and TRBJ2-1, reads DGGITQSPKYLFRKEGQNVTLSCEQNLNHDAMYWYRQDPGQGLRLIYYSQIVNDFQKGDIAEGYSVSREKKESFPLTVTSAQKNPTAFYLCASSIGTSGGNEQFFGPGTRLTVL.

The rearrangement joins TRBV7-9 to TRBJ2-1; 14 bases agree with TRBD2. CDR3 length: 14 residues. Germline CDR1 and CDR2: SEHNR and FQNEAQ (reference sequence). The V and J ends lost 3 bases and 8 bases, in that order; junction bases with no gene match: 0. CDR3 residues: CASSLGLAGDEQFF. For the CDR3, the DNA is TGTGCCAGCAGCTTGGGACTAGCGGGAGATGAGCAGTTCTTC.

V usage is TRBV6-5 and J usage is TRBJ1-1; possible D gene TRBD1, 5 bases. Germline values: CDR1 MNHEY, CDR2 SVGAGI. V lost 2 bases and J lost 1, with 11 bases in between. This CDR3 spans 15 amino acids. The CDR3 reads CASSYVMGGNTEAFF. For the CDR3, the DNA is TGTGCCAGCAGTTACGTTATGGGGGGGAACACTGAAGCTTTCTTT.

The gene calls are TRBV7-8 and TRBJ2-7; TRBD1 agrees at 11 bases. CDR1 and CDR2 (germline): SGHVS, FQNEAQ. CDR3 length equals 13 residues. V trimming: 5 bases; J trimming: 5 bases; junction bases outside the gene matches: 2. CDR3 sequence (DNA): TGTGCCAGCAGCCCGGACAGGGGGCACGAGCAGTACTTC. Its protein is CASSPDRGHEQYF.

CDR3 nucleotides: TGCGCCAGCAGTTTGACAGAGAACACTGAAGCTTTCTTT. Translated: CASSLTENTEAFF. The chain links TRBV5-1 to TRBJ1-1; possibly TRBD1 for D (5 bases). The V and J ends lost 5 bases and 1 base respectively, with 9 bases between them. CDR1 SGHRS and CDR2 YFSETQ come from the germline V gene. The CDR3 runs to 13 residues. Full variable domain (missing parts from reference TRBV5-1 and TRBJ1-1): KAGVTQTPRYLIKTRGQQVTLSCSPISGHRSVSWYQQTPGQGLQFLFEYFSETQRNKGNFPGRFSGRQFSNSRSEMNVSTLELGDSALYLCASSLTENTEAFFGQGTRLTVV.

J is TRBJ2-3 and V is TRBV27, with D possibly TRBD1 on 6 matching bases. The CDR3 has 17 residues. V lost 0 bases to trimming and J lost 2 bases, with 15 bases between them. Germline V gives CDR1 MNHEY, CDR2 SMNVEV (reference sequence). The CDR3 coding sequence is TGTGCCAGCAGTTTATCGACCCCCCAGGGGAACACAGATACGCAGTATTTT. Translating it yields CASSLSTPQGNTDTQYF.

This clone appeared a single time. The J gene is TRBJ1-4, the V gene TRBV19, with D tentatively TRBD1 (6 bases). The CDR3 runs 16 residues. Between the trimmed V and J ends, which lost 4 bases and 7 bases, there was a span of 19 bases. The V gene's germline CDR1 is LNHDA and CDR2 SQIVND (reference sequence). The CDR3 sequence: CASSRFRHRVGEKLFF. DNA of the CDR3: TGTGCCAGTAGTAGGTTCCGGCACAGGGTAGGTGAAAAACTGTTTTTT.

V usage is TRBV5-1 and J usage is TRBJ2-5, with 12 positions matching TRBD2. The CDR3 has 16 amino acids. Per germline, CDR1 SGHRS and CDR2 YFSETQ. Trimming at V came to 0 bases and at J to 4 bases, leaving 4 bases not matched to a gene. Here the CDR3 reads CASSLATSGRGETQYF. In DNA form, the CDR3 reads TGCGCCAGCAGCTTGGCGACTAGCGGGAGAGGAGAGACCCAGTACTTC.

CDR3 sequence: CASSDSGRTDTQYF. Written as DNA, the CDR3 is TGTGCCAGCAGCGATAGCGGCCGCACAGATACGCAGTATTTT. V is TRBV7-2 and J is TRBJ2-3, with a tentative D call TRBD2 (6 bases). The V gene lost 5 bases and the J gene lost 1 base, with 10 bases spanning the gap. The germline CDR1 and CDR2 sequences are SGHTA and FQGNSA. This CDR3 has 14 residues. Full variable domain (missing parts from reference TRBV7-2 and TRBJ2-3): GAGVSQSPSNKVTEKGKDVELRCDPISGHTALYWYRQSLGQGLEFLIYFQGNSAPDKSGLPSDRFSAERTGGSVSTLTIQRTQQEDSAVYLCASSDSGRTDTQYFGPGTRLTVL.

V usage is TRBV19 and J usage is TRBJ2-7, with TRBD2 matching over 13 bases. The V and J ends lost 5 bases and 4 bases, in that order; junction bases with no gene match: 2. The CDR3 runs to 14 residues. The germline V gene has CDR1 LNHDA and CDR2 SQIVND (reference sequence). The CDR3 DNA follows: TGTGCCAGTAGTCGGACTAGCGGGAGTTACGAGCAGTACTTC. Amino acids: CASSRTSGSYEQYF.

V usage is TRBV11-3 and J usage is TRBJ2-3, with 11 bases lining up with TRBD2. The germline V gene encodes CDR1 SGHNT and CDR2 YENEEA. V lost 5 bases, J lost 0 bases, and 7 bases stayed unmatched. The CDR3 is 17 amino acids. The CDR3 nucleotides read TGTGCCAGCAGCCCCGGGACTAGCGGATCTAGCACAGATACGCAGTATTTT. It translates to CASSPGTSGSSTDTQYF.

The V and J genes are TRBV6-1 and TRBJ2-4, with no clear D. The germline V gene encodes CDR1 MNHNS and CDR2 SASEGT. The CDR3 is 12 residues long. Deletions cut 2 bases from V and 7 bases from J, with 6 bases between. DNA for the CDR3: TGTGCCAGCAGTGAAACAGTCAACATTCAGTACTTC. Protein sequence: CASSETVNIQYF.

The gene calls are TRBV9 and TRBJ2-7, with TRBD2 matching 7 bases. The germline CDR1 and CDR2 sequences are SGDLS and YYNGEE. The CDR3 has 14 residues. The J segment lost 6 bases and the V segment lost 0 bases, leaving 6 bases of the junction unmatched. CDR3 amino acids: CASSVGRVAGEQYF. For the CDR3, the DNA is TGTGCCAGCAGCGTAGGTAGGGTAGCGGGCGAGCAGTACTTC.

The V and J genes are TRBV7-6 and TRBJ2-7; TRBD2 might be the D (6 bases). CDR3 size: 17 residues. Germline values: CDR1 SGHVS, CDR2 FNYEAQ. V shed 5 bases and J shed 2 bases, with 22 bases lying between them. The CDR3 DNA reads TGTGCCAGCAGCCCTATTCTAGCGCCAGAGCCTACCTACGAGCAGTACTTC. This codes for CASSPILAPEPTYEQYF.

The J gene is TRBJ1-5, the V gene TRBV7-2, with 10 nucleotides matching TRBD1. J gave up 2 bases and V 5 bases, and 12 bases lay outside the gene matches. This CDR3 spans 18 amino acids. Germline CDR1 reads SGHTA; CDR2 reads FQGNSA. CDR3 DNA sequence: TGTGCCAGCAGCCCCCCACCCCGGACAGGGGGGGGCAATCAGCCCCAGCATTTT. This gives the protein CASSPPPRTGGGNQPQHF. The full variable domain, in which reference TRBV7-2 and TRBJ1-5 provide the parts outside the CDR3, is GAGVSQSPSNKVTEKGKDVELRCDPISGHTALYWYRQSLGQGLEFLIYFQGNSAPDKSGLPSDRFSAERTGGSVSTLTIQRTQQEDSAVYLCASSPPPRTGGGNQPQHFGDGTRLSIL.

This clone occurred a few times. The chain couples TRBV12-5 to TRBJ1-5; maybe TRBD1 (5 bases). Germline assignment: CDR1 LGHNT and CDR2 FRNRAP. The CDR3 contains 19 residues. V gave up 0 bases and J gave up 4 bases, with 22 bases separating them. CDR3 loop: CASGLVLSNVGAPNQPQHF. The CDR3 DNA is TGTGCTAGTGGTTTGGTACTTTCGAATGTAGGGGCGCCAAATCAGCCCCAGCATTTT.